The 2 T cell receptor beta chains below all came from one sample that was sequenced in a study of cytomegalovirus exposure and HLA in healthy donors. The PCR ran on 60 Vbeta and 13 Jbeta primers. Produced via immunoSEQ multiplex PCR; TCRdb's table is partial and in-frame only. The sample consists of 150,000 to 200,000 clones, less than 90% of them appearing once. Sequencing was done on a sample of PBMCs. These receptors all stem from a girl under three years old in good health and CMV-seronegative.

V usage is TRBV7-2 and J usage is TRBJ2-5; D perhaps matches TRBD2 (7 bases). CDR3 length equals 14 residues. V shed 1 base and J shed 6 bases, with 12 bases lying between them. CDR1 SGHTA and CDR2 FQGNSA come from the germline V gene. This CDR3 reads CASSLGGGAKTQYF. The CDR3 region has the DNA TGTGCCAGCAGCTTAGGTGGGGGGGCGAAGACCCAGTACTTC.

This sequence joins TRBV14 and TRBJ2-1, with unresolved D. Germline CDR1 and CDR2: SGHDN and FVKESK. Trimming pared 3 bases from V and 13 bases from J, leaving 10 bases between. The CDR3 totals 11 residues. CDR3: CASSHGFFQFF. The CDR3 coding sequence is TGTGCCAGCAGCCATGGCTTTTTTCAGTTCTTC.